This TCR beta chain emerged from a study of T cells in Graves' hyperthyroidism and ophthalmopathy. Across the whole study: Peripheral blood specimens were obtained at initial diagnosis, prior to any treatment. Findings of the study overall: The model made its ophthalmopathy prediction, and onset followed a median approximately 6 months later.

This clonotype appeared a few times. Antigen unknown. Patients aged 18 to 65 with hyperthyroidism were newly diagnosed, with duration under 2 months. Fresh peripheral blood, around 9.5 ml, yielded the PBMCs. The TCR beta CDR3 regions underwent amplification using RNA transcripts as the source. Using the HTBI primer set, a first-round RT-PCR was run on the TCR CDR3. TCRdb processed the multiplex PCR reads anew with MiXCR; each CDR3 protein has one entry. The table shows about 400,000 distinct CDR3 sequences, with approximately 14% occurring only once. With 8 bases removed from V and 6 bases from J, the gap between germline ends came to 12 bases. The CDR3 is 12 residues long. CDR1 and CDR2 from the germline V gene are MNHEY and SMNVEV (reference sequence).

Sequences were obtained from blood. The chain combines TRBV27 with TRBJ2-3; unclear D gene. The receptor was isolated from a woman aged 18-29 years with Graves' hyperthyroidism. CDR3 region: CASRGPPDTQYF. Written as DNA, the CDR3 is TGTGCCAGCCGTGGGCCGCCGGATACGCAGTATTTT.